This entry features one TCR beta chain sequence. V shed 2 bases and J 3 bases; nucleotides not matched to a gene: 4. The CDR3 contains 16 residues. Per germline, CDR1 SNHLY and CDR2 FYNNEI. The use of a sample-barcoded 5' primer and a J-beta primer mix characterized a second PCR of about 7 to 12 cycles. TCRdb re-called the 5' RACE reads with MiXCR, one entry per CDR3 protein. The table has fewer than 650,000 distinct CDR3 sequences, roughly a quarter seen once. The entry originates in a study of blood T cells in healthy people across ages. These data were likewise used in another study, on T cells of mothers and their children. That work adds: Related and unrelated pairs show TCR recombination output that thymic selection shapes similarly.

The TCR sequence derives from a boy aged 2 to 9 in good health. The rearrangement uses TRBV2 and TRBJ2-5, with 12 bases fitting TRBD2. Sequencing used blood. Here the CDR3 reads CASSEPRLAGEETQYF. In DNA form, the CDR3 reads TGTGCCAGCAGTGAACCTAGACTAGCGGGAGAAGAGACCCAGTACTTC.